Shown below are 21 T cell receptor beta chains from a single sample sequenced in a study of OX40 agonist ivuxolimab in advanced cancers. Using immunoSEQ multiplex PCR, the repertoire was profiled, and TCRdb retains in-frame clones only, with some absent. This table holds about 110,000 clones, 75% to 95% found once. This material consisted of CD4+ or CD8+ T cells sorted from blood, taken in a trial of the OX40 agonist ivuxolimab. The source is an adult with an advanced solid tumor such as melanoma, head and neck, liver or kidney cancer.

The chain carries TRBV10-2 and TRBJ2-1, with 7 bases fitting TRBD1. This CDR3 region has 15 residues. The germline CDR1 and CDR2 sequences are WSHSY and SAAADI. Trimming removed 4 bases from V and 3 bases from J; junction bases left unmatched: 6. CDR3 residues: CASSGGTDDYNEQFF. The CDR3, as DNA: TGCGCCAGCAGTGGTGGGACAGATGACTACAATGAGCAGTTCTTC.

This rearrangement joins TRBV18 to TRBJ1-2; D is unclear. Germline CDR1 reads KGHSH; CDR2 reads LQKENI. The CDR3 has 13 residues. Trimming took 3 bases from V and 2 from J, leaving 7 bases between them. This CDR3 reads CASSPSENYGYTF. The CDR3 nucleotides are TGTGCCAGCTCACCTTCGGAGAACTATGGCTACACCTTC.

The CDR3 here is CASSFQDTYEQYF. CDR3 in DNA: TGTGCCAGTAGTTTCCAGGACACATACGAGCAGTACTTC. The rearrangement joins TRBV19 to TRBJ2-7, with D maybe TRBD1 (5 bases). CDR1 and CDR2 from the germline V gene are LNHDA and SQIVND (reference sequence). Trimming removed 5 bases from V and 4 bases from J, with 12 bases in between. This CDR3 region has 13 residues.

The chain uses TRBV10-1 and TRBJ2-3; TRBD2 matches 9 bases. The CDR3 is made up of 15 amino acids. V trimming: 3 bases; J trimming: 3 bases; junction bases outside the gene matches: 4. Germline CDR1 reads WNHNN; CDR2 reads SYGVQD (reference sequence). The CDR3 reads CASSDAGGVTDTQYF. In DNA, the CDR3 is TGCGCCAGCAGTGATGCGGGAGGGGTGACAGATACGCAGTATTTT.

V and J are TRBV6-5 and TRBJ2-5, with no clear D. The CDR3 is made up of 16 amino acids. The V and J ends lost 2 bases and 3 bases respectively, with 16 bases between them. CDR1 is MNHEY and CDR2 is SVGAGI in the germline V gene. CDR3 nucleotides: TGTGCCAGCAGTTACCGTCTGGAGACGGTTAAAGAGACCCAGTACTTC. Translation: CASSYRLETVKETQYF.

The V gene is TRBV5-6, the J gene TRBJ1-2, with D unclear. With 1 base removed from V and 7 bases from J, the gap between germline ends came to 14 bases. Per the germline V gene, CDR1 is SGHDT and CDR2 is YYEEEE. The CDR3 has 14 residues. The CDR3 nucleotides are TGTGCCAGCAGCTTGTATCATCGGGTCTCTGGCTACACCTTC. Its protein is CASSLYHRVSGYTF.

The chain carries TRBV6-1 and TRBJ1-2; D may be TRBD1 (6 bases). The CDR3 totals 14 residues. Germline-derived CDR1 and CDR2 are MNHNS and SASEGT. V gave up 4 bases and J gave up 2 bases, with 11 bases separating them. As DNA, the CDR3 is TGTGCCAGCAGTGCCCCCGACAGGAACTATGGCTACACCTTC. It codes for CASSAPDRNYGYTF.

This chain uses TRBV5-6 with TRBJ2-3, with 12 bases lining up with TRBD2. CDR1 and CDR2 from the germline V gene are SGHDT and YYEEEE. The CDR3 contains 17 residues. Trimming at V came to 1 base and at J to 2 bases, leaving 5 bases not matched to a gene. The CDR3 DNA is TGTGCCAGCAGCTTGAGGCTAGCGGGGGGGTACACAGATACGCAGTATTTT. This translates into CASSLRLAGGYTDTQYF.

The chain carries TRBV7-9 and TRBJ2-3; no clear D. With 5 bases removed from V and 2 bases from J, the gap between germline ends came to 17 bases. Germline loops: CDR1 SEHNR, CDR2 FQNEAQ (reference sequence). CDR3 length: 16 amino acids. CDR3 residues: CASSRLTGSYTDTQYF. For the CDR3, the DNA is TGTGCCAGCAGCCGCCTCACCGGGTCCTACACAGATACGCAGTATTTT. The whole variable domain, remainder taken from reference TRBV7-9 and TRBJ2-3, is DTGVSQNPRHKITKRGQNVTFRCDPISEHNRLYWYRQTLGQGPEFLTYFQNEAQLEKSRLLSDRFSAERPKGSFSTLEIQRTEQGDSAMYLCASSRLTGSYTDTQYFGPGTRLTVL.

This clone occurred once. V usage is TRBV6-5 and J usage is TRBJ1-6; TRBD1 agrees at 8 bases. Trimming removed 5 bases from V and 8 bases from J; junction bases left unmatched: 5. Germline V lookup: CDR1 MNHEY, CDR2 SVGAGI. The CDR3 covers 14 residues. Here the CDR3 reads CASSETGEYSPLHF. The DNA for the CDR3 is TGTGCCAGCAGTGAGACAGGGGAGTATTCACCCCTCCACTTT.

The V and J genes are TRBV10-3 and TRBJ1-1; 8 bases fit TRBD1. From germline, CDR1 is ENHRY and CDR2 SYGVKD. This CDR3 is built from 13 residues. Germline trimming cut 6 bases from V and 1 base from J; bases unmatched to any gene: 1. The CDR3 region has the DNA TGTGCCATCAGACAGGGGGGGAACACTGAAGCTTTCTTT. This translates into CAIRQGGNTEAFF.

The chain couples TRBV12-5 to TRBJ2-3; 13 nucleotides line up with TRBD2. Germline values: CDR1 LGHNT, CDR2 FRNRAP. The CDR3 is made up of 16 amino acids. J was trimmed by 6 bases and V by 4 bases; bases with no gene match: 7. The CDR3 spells CASGSGTSGNMDTQYF. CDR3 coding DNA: TGTGCTAGTGGTTCGGGGACTAGCGGGAACATGGATACGCAGTATTTT. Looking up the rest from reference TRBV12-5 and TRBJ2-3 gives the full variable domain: DARVTQTPRHKVTEMGQEVTMRCQPILGHNTVFWYRQTMMQGLELLAYFRNRAPLDDSGMPKDRFSAEMPDATLATLKIQPSEPRDSAVYFCASGSGTSGNMDTQYFGPGTRLTVL.

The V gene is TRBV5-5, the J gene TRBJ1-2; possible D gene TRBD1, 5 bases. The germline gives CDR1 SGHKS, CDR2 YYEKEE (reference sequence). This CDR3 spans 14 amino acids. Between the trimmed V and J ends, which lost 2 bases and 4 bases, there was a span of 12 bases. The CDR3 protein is CASSFTQDTYGYTF. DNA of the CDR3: TGTGCCAGCAGCTTTACACAGGACACCTATGGCTACACCTTC. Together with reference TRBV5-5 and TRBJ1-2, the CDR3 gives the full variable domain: DAGVTQSPTHLIKTRGQQVTLRCSPISGHKSVSWYQQVLGQGPQFIFQYYEKEERGRGNFPDRFSARQFPNYSSELNVNALLLGDSALYLCASSFTQDTYGYTFGSGTRLTVV.

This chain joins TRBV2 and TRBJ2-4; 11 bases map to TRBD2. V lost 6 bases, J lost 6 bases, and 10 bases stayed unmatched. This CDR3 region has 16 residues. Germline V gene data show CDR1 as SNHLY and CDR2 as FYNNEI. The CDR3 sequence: CASRLIAGGLVNIQYF. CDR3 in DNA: TGTGCCAGCAGGCTTATAGCGGGAGGGTTGGTAAACATTCAGTACTTC. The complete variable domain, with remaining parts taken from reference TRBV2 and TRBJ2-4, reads EPEVTQTPSHQVTQMGQEVILRCVPISNHLYFYWYRQILGQKVEFLVSFYNNEISEKSEIFDDQFSVERPDGSNFTLKIRSTKLEDSAMYFCASRLIAGGLVNIQYFGAGTRLSVL.

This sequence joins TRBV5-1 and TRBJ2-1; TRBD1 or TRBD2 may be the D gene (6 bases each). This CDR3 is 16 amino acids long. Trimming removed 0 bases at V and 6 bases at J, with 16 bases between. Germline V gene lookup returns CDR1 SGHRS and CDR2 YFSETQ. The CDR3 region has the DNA TGCGCCAGCAGCTTGGTCGGGGGCCGGGTGGGCAATGAGCAGTTCTTC. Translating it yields CASSLVGGRVGNEQFF.

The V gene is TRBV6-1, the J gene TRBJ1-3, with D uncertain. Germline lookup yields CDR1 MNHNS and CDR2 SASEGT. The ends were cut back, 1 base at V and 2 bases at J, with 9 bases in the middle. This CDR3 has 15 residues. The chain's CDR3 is CASSEGGVAGNTIYF. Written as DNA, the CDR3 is TGTGCCAGCAGTGAAGGGGGAGTGGCTGGAAACACCATATATTTT.

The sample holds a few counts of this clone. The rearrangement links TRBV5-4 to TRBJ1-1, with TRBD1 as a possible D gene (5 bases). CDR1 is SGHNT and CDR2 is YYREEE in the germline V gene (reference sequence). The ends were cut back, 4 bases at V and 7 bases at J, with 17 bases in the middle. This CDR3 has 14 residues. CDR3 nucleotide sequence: TGTGCCAGCAGCCCGGGACTATCGGAGGGTGAAGCTTTCTTT. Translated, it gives CASSPGLSEGEAFF.

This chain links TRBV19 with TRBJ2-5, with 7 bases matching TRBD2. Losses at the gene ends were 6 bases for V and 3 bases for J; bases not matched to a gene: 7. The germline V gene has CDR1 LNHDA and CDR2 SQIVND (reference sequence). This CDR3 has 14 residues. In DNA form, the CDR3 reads TGTGCCAGTAGAAAAGCGGGAATAAAAGAGACCCAGTACTTC. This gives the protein CASRKAGIKETQYF.

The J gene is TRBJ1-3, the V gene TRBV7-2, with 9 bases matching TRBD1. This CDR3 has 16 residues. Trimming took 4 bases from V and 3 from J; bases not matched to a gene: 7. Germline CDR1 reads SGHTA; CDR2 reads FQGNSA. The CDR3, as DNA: TGTGCCAGCAGCTCTCAACAGGGGGCAGGTGGAAACACCATATATTTT. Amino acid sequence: CASSSQQGAGGNTIYF. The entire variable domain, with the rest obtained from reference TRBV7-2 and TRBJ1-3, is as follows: GAGVSQSPSNKVTEKGKDVELRCDPISGHTALYWYRQSLGQGLEFLIYFQGNSAPDKSGLPSDRFSAERTGGSVSTLTIQRTQQEDSAVYLCASSSQQGAGGNTIYFGEGSWLTVV.

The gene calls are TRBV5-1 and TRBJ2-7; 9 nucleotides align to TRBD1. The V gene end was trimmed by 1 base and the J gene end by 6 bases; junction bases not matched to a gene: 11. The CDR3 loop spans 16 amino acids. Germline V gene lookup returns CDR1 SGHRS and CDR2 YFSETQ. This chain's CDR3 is CASSLSPGTGSIEQYF. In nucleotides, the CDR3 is TGCGCCAGCAGCTTGAGCCCCGGGACAGGGAGTATCGAGCAGTACTTC. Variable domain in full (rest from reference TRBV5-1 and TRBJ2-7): KAGVTQTPRYLIKTRGQQVTLSCSPISGHRSVSWYQQTPGQGLQFLFEYFSETQRNKGNFPGRFSGRQFSNSRSEMNVSTLELGDSALYLCASSLSPGTGSIEQYFGPGTRLTVT.

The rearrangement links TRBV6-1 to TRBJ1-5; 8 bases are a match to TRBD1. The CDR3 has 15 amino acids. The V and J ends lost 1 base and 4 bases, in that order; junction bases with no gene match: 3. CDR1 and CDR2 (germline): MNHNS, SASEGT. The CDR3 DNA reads TGTGCCAGCAGTGAAGGACGACAGGGGAATCAGCCCCAGCATTTT. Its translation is CASSEGRQGNQPQHF.